The T cell receptor beta chain described here comes from a study of neurological immune-mediated disorders. TCRdb recomputed calls from the 5' RACE reads with MiXCR, one row per CDR3 protein. The table includes tens of thousands of distinct CDR3 sequences, around a tenth detected once. This clonotype was detected many times. The CDR3 totals 16 residues. V was shortened by 0 bases and J by 4 bases, with 13 bases between the two germline ends. The germline V gene has CDR1 DFQATT and CDR2 SNEGSKA (reference sequence). This sequence joins TRBV20-1 and TRBJ1-6, with D possibly matching TRBD1 (5 bases). The TCR sequence derives from a woman aged 25 to 39 with HTLV-1-associated myelopathy (HAM/TSP). Source material: CD4+ T cells from blood. CDR3 sequence reads: CSARDSMRQYNSPLHF. The DNA for the CDR3 is TGCAGTGCTAGAGATTCCATGAGACAGTATAATTCACCCCTCCACTTT.